The 24 T cell receptor beta chains reported below all come from one sample, sequenced in a study of OX40 agonist ivuxolimab in advanced cancers. The protocol was immunoSEQ multiplex PCR, while the TCRdb copy is restricted to in-frame clones and leaves out a portion. This sample has tens of thousands of clones; around 90% occur once, and the top ten carry roughly 9.4%. Sequencing used CD4+ or CD8+ T cells sorted from blood, obtained in a trial of the OX40 agonist ivuxolimab. These receptors all come from an adult with an advanced solid tumor such as melanoma, head and neck, liver or kidney cancer.

The rearrangement uses TRBV2 and TRBJ2-7; TRBD1 matches 10 bases. Germline values: CDR1 SNHLY, CDR2 FYNNEI. The trim removed 4 bases at V and 3 bases at J, leaving 6 bases unmatched. The CDR3 totals 15 residues. CDR3 nucleotides: TGTGCCAGCAGTGCCGGACAGGGGGAAGTCTACGAGCAGTACTTC. Its translation is CASSAGQGEVYEQYF.

This sequence joins TRBV5-4 and TRBJ2-7; 7 nucleotides match TRBD1. The CDR3 runs 14 residues. The junction had 10 bases not matched to a gene; V was cut back by 3 bases and J by 7 bases. CDR1 is SGHNT, CDR2 YYREEE, per germline (reference sequence). The chain's CDR3 is CASSSGGEGFEQYF. DNA of the CDR3: TGTGCCAGCAGCTCAGGGGGTGAAGGTTTTGAGCAGTACTTC. Complete variable domain (other parts from reference TRBV5-4 and TRBJ2-7): ETGVTQSPTHLIKTRGQQVTLRCSSQSGHNTVSWYQQALGQGPQFIFQYYREEENGRGNFPPRFSGLQFPNYSSELNVNALELDDSALYLCASSSGGEGFEQYFGPGTRLTVT.

The chain recombines TRBV27 with TRBJ2-7; 8 bases line up with TRBD2. Germline V CDR1 and CDR2: MNHEY, SMNVEV (reference sequence). This CDR3 has 14 residues. J was trimmed by 2 bases and V by 7 bases; bases with no gene match: 7. CDR3 residues: CASKTSGPTYEQYF. The DNA of the CDR3 is TGTGCCAGCAAAACTAGCGGACCCACCTACGAGCAGTACTTC.

The chain recombines TRBV12-1 with TRBJ1-1. TRBV12-1 corresponds to a pseudogene. The CDR3 has 15 residues. The CDR3 DNA reads TGTGCCAGCTCCTATGGGGGGCGCAGGAACACTGAAGCTTTCTTT. This translates into CASSYGGRRNTEAFF.

V and J are TRBV18 and TRBJ1-5, with 12 bases identical to TRBD1. The junction had 6 bases not matched to a gene; V was cut back by 4 bases and J by 5 bases. The CDR3 consists of 16 residues. CDR1 is KGHSH and CDR2 is LQKENI in the germline V gene. The CDR3 protein is CASSRSGTGGHQPQHF. CDR3 sequence (DNA): TGTGCCAGCTCACGCTCCGGGACAGGGGGCCATCAGCCCCAGCATTTT.

The rearrangement links TRBV30 to TRBJ1-5; tentatively, D is TRBD1 (5 bases). CDR3 length: 14 amino acids. Trimming removed 0 bases from V and 5 bases from J, with 11 bases in between. Germline V gene data show CDR1 as GTSNPN and CDR2 as SVGIG (reference sequence). The CDR3 DNA reads as TGTGCCTGGAGTGTAGGTCAGGGTTATCAGCCCCAGCATTTT. It codes for CAWSVGQGYQPQHF.

CDR3 in amino acids: CASSVELTMLNEQFF. The CDR3 region has the DNA TGTGCCAGCAGCGTAGAGCTAACCATGCTCAATGAGCAGTTCTTC. The chain employs TRBV9 and TRBJ2-1; no clear D gene. Germline V lookup: CDR1 SGDLS, CDR2 YYNGEE. The CDR3 is 15 amino acids. V was shortened by 0 bases and J by 6 bases, with 13 bases between the two germline ends.

The CDR3 is CASSQDPQSSYEQYF. The CDR3 bases are TGCGCCAGCAGCCAAGATCCCCAGAGCTCCTACGAGCAGTACTTC. J is TRBJ2-7 and V is TRBV4-1; D unresolved. Deletions cut 0 bases from V and 0 bases from J, with 9 bases between. Germline loops: CDR1 MGHRA, CDR2 YSYEKL. The CDR3 sequence is 15 residues long.

In this sample, this clone is medium-sized. The genes are TRBV19 and TRBJ2-7, with TRBD2 matching 10 bases. The V and J ends lost 5 bases and 5 bases, in that order; junction bases with no gene match: 6. The CDR3 covers 14 residues. The germline gives CDR1 LNHDA, CDR2 SQIVND (reference sequence). CDR3 sequence (DNA): TGTGCCAGTAGTCTAGCGGGAGTACTGGACGAGCAGTACTTC. It specifies CASSLAGVLDEQYF. The whole variable domain, remainder taken from reference TRBV19 and TRBJ2-7, is DGGITQSPKYLFRKEGQNVTLSCEQNLNHDAMYWYRQDPGQGLRLIYYSQIVNDFQKGDIAEGYSVSREKKESFPLTVTSAQKNPTAFYLCASSLAGVLDEQYFGPGTRLTVT.

The chain uses TRBV5-1 and TRBJ2-7, with D possibly matching TRBD1 (6 bases). CDR3 size: 16 residues. Germline V lookup: CDR1 SGHRS, CDR2 YFSETQ. The ends were cut back, 4 bases at V and 1 base at J, with 18 bases in the middle. CDR3 region: CASSVVAGAISYEQYF. Here the CDR3 DNA reads TGCGCCAGCAGCGTGGTGGCAGGGGCAATTTCCTACGAGCAGTACTTC.

The J gene is TRBJ2-3, the V gene TRBV11-3; D ambiguous. The CDR3 is 13 residues long. CDR1 is SGHNT and CDR2 is YENEEA in the germline V gene. Trimming took 0 bases from V and 12 from J, leaving 13 bases between them. The CDR3 DNA follows: TGTGCCAGCAGCTTAGATATGCTGGGTTCTCAGTATTTT. This codes for CASSLDMLGSQYF. Looking up the rest from reference TRBV11-3 and TRBJ2-3 gives the full variable domain: EAGVVQSPRYKIIEKKQPVAFWCNPISGHNTLYWYLQNLGQGPELLIRYENEEAVDDSQLPKDRFSAERLKGVDSTLKIQPAELGDSAVYLCASSLDMLGSQYFGPGTRLTVL.

This sequence joins TRBV10-1 and TRBJ2-1; D might be TRBD1 or TRBD2, each matching 5 bases. The CDR3 has 13 amino acids. CDR1 is WNHNN and CDR2 is SYGVQD in the germline V gene (reference sequence). The ends were cut back, 4 bases at V and 4 bases at J, with 8 bases in the middle. This chain's CDR3 is CASSGDRYNEQFF. CDR3 in DNA: TGCGCCAGCAGTGGGGACCGATACAATGAGCAGTTCTTC.

The J gene is TRBJ2-7, the V gene TRBV7-9; perhaps TRBD1 as D (6 bases). V was shortened by 6 bases and J by 1 base, with 10 bases between the two germline ends. The CDR3 is 13 amino acids. In germline, CDR1 is SEHNR, CDR2 FQNEAQ (reference sequence). The DNA of the CDR3 is TGTGCCAGCAGGGCAGGGGATTCCTACGAGCAGTACTTC. Protein product: CASRAGDSYEQYF.

The V and J genes are TRBV6-5 and TRBJ2-7; D may be TRBD1 (5 bases). Germline CDR1 reads MNHEY; CDR2 reads SVGAGI. Deletions cut 4 bases from V and 2 bases from J, with 15 bases between. The CDR3 is made up of 15 amino acids. The CDR3 sequence is CASSSSRVGPYEQYF. The DNA of the CDR3 is TGTGCCAGCAGTTCCTCCCGGGTGGGGCCCTACGAGCAGTACTTC.

In regard to this clone: One end of the junction does not line up with germline, which may come from a read error. The chain combines TRBV5-6 with TRBJ2-7; D possibly uses TRBD1 or TRBD2 (5 bases each). This CDR3 contains 11 residues. Germline values: CDR1 SGHDT, CDR2 YYEEEE. The DNA of the CDR3 is TGTGCCAGCAGCTCCCCAGGGACGTTCGACTTC. It is translated as CASSSPGTFDF.

This clone was observed once. The chain has TRBV4-1 and TRBJ2-7; TRBD2 aligns across 12 bases. This CDR3 is 19 amino acids long. Germline CDR1 and CDR2: MGHRA and YSYEKL. The junction had 17 bases not matched to a gene; V was cut back by 4 bases and J by 4 bases. CDR3 amino acids: CASSPENQRLAGAFYEQYF. The DNA of the CDR3 is TGCGCCAGCAGCCCGGAAAACCAAAGACTAGCGGGAGCGTTTTACGAGCAGTACTTC.

The DNA for the CDR3 is TGTGCCAGCAGTCGGGACAGGGCATTTCCCGGGGAGCTGTTTTTT. It yields the protein CASSRDRAFPGELFF. V and J are TRBV5-8 and TRBJ2-2, with 9 bases identical to TRBD1. CDR1 SGHTS and CDR2 YDEGEE come from the germline V gene. Losses at the gene ends were 5 bases for V and 6 bases for J; bases not matched to a gene: 8. The CDR3 is made up of 15 amino acids.

V usage is TRBV27 and J usage is TRBJ2-7; 12 bases map to TRBD1. This CDR3 contains 16 residues. Trimming took 0 bases from V and 3 from J; bases not matched to a gene: 3. Germline assignment: CDR1 MNHEY and CDR2 SMNVEV (reference sequence). DNA of the CDR3: TGTGCCAGCAGTTTATCAGGGACAGGGGGCGTCTACGAGCAGTACTTC. Amino acids: CASSLSGTGGVYEQYF.

The rearrangement joins TRBV9 to TRBJ1-5; D may be TRBD1 (5 bases). Looked up from germline, CDR1 is SGDLS and CDR2 is YYNGEE. The V end was cut by 3 bases, the J end by 4 bases, with 14 bases between. This CDR3 is built from 15 residues. The CDR3 protein is CASSATGTANQPQHF. The CDR3, as DNA: TGTGCCAGCAGCGCTACCGGGACGGCGAATCAGCCCCAGCATTTT.

The V call is TRBV27, the J call TRBJ2-7, with 10 bases matching TRBD1. Germline V CDR1 and CDR2: MNHEY, SMNVEV (reference sequence). After removal of 2 bases from V and 7 bases from J, the junction contained 5 bases not matched to a gene. CDR3 length: 14 residues. The CDR3 protein is CASSLGTGAREQYF. As DNA, the CDR3 is TGTGCCAGCAGTTTAGGGACAGGGGCCCGGGAGCAGTACTTC.

This clone was observed once. Other DNA sequences of this sample code for an identical CDR3. This CDR3 reads CASSPRLAGVYEQYF. CDR3 nucleotide sequence: TGTGCCAGCAGCCCAAGACTAGCGGGAGTGTACGAGCAGTACTTC. The gene calls are TRBV9 and TRBJ2-7; TRBD2 matches 12 bases. The length of the CDR3 is 15 residues. The trim removed 4 bases at V and 4 bases at J, leaving 6 bases unmatched. Germline V gene data show CDR1 as SGDLS and CDR2 as YYNGEE.

The chain uses TRBV7-3 and TRBJ2-1; 9 positions match TRBD2. The V gene end was trimmed by 1 base and the J gene end by 9 bases; junction bases not matched to a gene: 4. CDR1 is SGHTA, CDR2 FQGTGA, per germline. This CDR3 region has 14 residues. CDR3 in DNA: TGTGCCAGCAGCTTAAGGGCTAGCGGGGCTGAGCAGTTCTTC. Translation gives CASSLRASGAEQFF. The full variable domain, rest sourced from reference TRBV7-3 and TRBJ2-1, is GAGVSQTPSNKVTEKGKYVELRCDPISGHTALYWYRQSLGQGPEFLIYFQGTGAADDSGLPNDRFFAVRPEGSVSTLKIQRTERGDSAVYLCASSLRASGAEQFFGPGTRLTVL.

V and J are TRBV11-2 and TRBJ2-3; D remains ambiguous. Germline V gene sequence: CDR1 SGHAT, CDR2 FQNNGV. The CDR3 runs 12 residues. Trimming cost V 3 bases and J 0 bases, with 1 base left between them. The CDR3 is CASSFSTDTQYF. In nucleotides, the CDR3 is TGTGCCAGCAGCTTTAGCACAGATACGCAGTATTTT.

The rearrangement links TRBV27 to TRBJ2-7; TRBD1 agrees at 8 bases. There are 12 residues in the CDR3. With V trimmed by 10 bases and J by 2 bases, 4 bases remained unmatched. In germline, CDR1 is MNHEY, CDR2 SMNVEV (reference sequence). The CDR3 spells CAIGQGAYEQYF. The CDR3 DNA follows: TGTGCCATCGGACAGGGAGCCTACGAGCAGTACTTC.